This T cell receptor (beta chain) derives from a study of shared clonotypes between healthy human individuals. The CDR3 is made up of 11 amino acids. Germline-derived CDR1 and CDR2 are GTSNPN and SVGIG (reference sequence). V lost 1 base, J lost 6 bases, and 5 bases lay in between. Sequencing was at deep level. Profiled with immunoSEQ multiplex PCR; TCRdb holds only in-frame clones, not every one. Of about a million clones listed, approximately 80% were seen once; the top ten hold 0.89%. Details on this clone: Other nucleotide sequences from this sample produce the same CDR3.

Sequencing was carried out using memory CD4+ T cells from PBMCs. Stated subset: CD45RA-negative fraction. This sequence was found in a man between 18 and 35 years old in good health. Some clones in this sample may be carry-over from other donors' samples. The chain uses TRBV30 and TRBJ2-3; D is ambiguous. The DNA of the CDR3 is TGTGCCTGGAGTGCGGCGGATACGCAGTATTTT. Translating it yields CAWSAADTQYF.